The 21 T cell receptor beta chains below were found in one sample sequenced in a study of T cell responses to AZD1222 COVID-19 vaccine (dated by TCRdb to the early 2020s). The time point label on this specimen signifies: about 28 days (+/-7) after the second vaccine dose. The library was prepared using the immunoSEQ multiplex PCR assay. Imported from immuneACCESS, the table was reduced by TCRdb to in-frame sequences with V and J called. These copies leave out some clones; in studies compared against another copy, an unresolved V gene accounts for under half, and the cause of the remainder is not known. Recorded for this sample are approximately 100,000 clones; 90% of them occurred a single time. Around 7.6% of the sample is taken by the ten largest. This specimen consisted of peripheral blood, obtained 28 days after the second AZD1222 dose. The receptor set was obtained from an adult who received the AZD1222 COVID-19 vaccine.

This clone was seen only a few times. The same CDR3 arises from other DNA sequences in this sample as well. As DNA, the CDR3 is TGTGCCAGCAGTGGACAGGGCTACGAGCAGTACTTC. Translated, it gives CASSGQGYEQYF. The rearrangement uses TRBV6-2 or TRBV6-3 and TRBJ2-7; 8 bases align to TRBD1. The CDR3 is made up of 12 amino acids. V dropped 5 bases and J dropped 3; count of bases not matched to a gene: 0. Germline loops: CDR1 MNHEY, CDR2 SVGEGT.

The gene calls are TRBV27 and TRBJ1-6; D unclear. The CDR3 totals 14 residues. The V end was cut by 2 bases, the J end by 15 bases, with 17 bases between. Looked up from germline, CDR1 is MNHEY and CDR2 is SMNVEV (reference sequence). The chain's CDR3 is CASSLKSALARLHF. The CDR3 region has the DNA TGTGCCAGCAGTTTAAAATCGGCCCTAGCCCGCCTCCACTTT.

In DNA, the CDR3 is TGCGCCAGCAGTCGGACTAGCGGGGGCACCTACAATGAGCAGTTCTTC. Amino acids: CASSRTSGGTYNEQFF. V and J are TRBV4-1 and TRBJ2-1; TRBD2 matches at 13 bases. Germline CDR1 MGHRA, CDR2 YSYEKL. There are 16 residues in the CDR3. Trimming took 6 bases from V and 2 from J; bases not matched to a gene: 4.

The chain carries TRBV4-2 and TRBJ2-1, with 9 bases lining up with TRBD2. The CDR3 length is 16 residues. Trimming removed 0 bases from V and 4 bases from J; junction bases left unmatched: 4. The germline gives CDR1 LGHNA, CDR2 YNFKEQ. The CDR3 here is CASSQDGTSPYNEQFF. CDR3 nucleotide sequence: TGTGCCAGCAGCCAAGATGGGACTAGCCCTTACAATGAGCAGTTCTTC.

V gene TRBV7-8 combines with J gene TRBJ2-4; TRBD2 matches at 8 bases. Germline loops: CDR1 SGHVS, CDR2 FQNEAQ. The ends lost 5 bases at V and 9 bases at J; junction bases unmatched: 6. CDR3 size: 13 residues. In nucleotides, the CDR3 is TGTGCCAGCAGCCCTCAGCGGGGGACCATTCAGTACTTC. It codes for CASSPQRGTIQYF.

The chain couples TRBV10-3 to TRBJ1-6; D unresolved. The CDR3 spans 13 residues. V was shortened by 2 bases and J by 10 bases, with 9 bases between the two germline ends. The germline CDR1 and CDR2 sequences are ENHRY and SYGVKD. The CDR3 region is CAISENGPSPLHF. The CDR3 nucleotides are TGTGCCATCAGTGAGAATGGTCCATCACCCCTCCACTTT.

The rearrangement joins TRBV7-9 to TRBJ2-1; D not resolved. The length of the CDR3 is 10 residues. CDR1 SEHNR and CDR2 FQNEAQ come from the germline V gene (reference sequence). V lost 5 bases and J 8 bases, leaving 4 bases between the germline ends. CDR3 residues: CASSLDEQFF. The CDR3 DNA reads as TGTGCCAGCAGCCTGGATGAGCAGTTCTTC.

The gene calls are TRBV27 and TRBJ1-5; unclear D gene. CDR1 is MNHEY, CDR2 SMNVEV, per germline (reference sequence). This CDR3 is built from 14 residues. The V and J ends lost 6 bases and 0 bases respectively, with 9 bases between them. The CDR3 reads CASSLGYSNQPQHF. The CDR3 DNA is TGTGCCAGCAGCCTGGGGTATAGCAATCAGCCCCAGCATTTT.

The chain recombines TRBV27 with TRBJ2-3; 7 bases match TRBD1. The length of the CDR3 is 15 residues. Germline V gene data show CDR1 as MNHEY and CDR2 as SMNVEV (reference sequence). Trimming removed 6 bases from V and 2 bases from J; junction bases left unmatched: 8. CDR3 coding DNA: TGTGCCAGCAGAATAGGGGGCAGCAACACAGATACGCAGTATTTT. Translating it yields CASRIGGSNTDTQYF.

The chain uses TRBV3-1 (or the pseudogene TRBV3-2) and TRBJ2-7, with D possibly being TRBD1 (6 bases). V lost 1 base and J lost 7, with 14 bases in between. Per germline, CDR1 LGHDT and CDR2 YNNKEL (reference sequence). CDR3 length: 14 residues. The CDR3 sequence is CASSQVRGYVEQYF. The CDR3 DNA reads TGTGCCAGCAGCCAAGTCAGGGGCTACGTGGAGCAGTACTTC.

The gene calls are TRBV18 and TRBJ2-5; D is unresolved. This CDR3 is built from 14 residues. Per germline, CDR1 KGHSH and CDR2 LQKENI. Trimming cost V 4 bases and J 2 bases, with 11 bases left between them. In DNA, the CDR3 is TGTGCCAGCTCACGCCCGTTGGAACAAGAGACCCAGTACTTC. Translated: CASSRPLEQETQYF.

To note about this clone: Mismatch with germline at one junction end may stem from a read error. V and J are TRBV2 and TRBJ1-2; D remains unclear. The CDR3 covers 13 residues. Germline V CDR1 and CDR2: SNHLY, FYNNEI. The CDR3 DNA sequence: TGTGCCAGTAGTGAATTTGAGAGGGTGGGCTACACCTTC. The encoded protein is CASSEFERVGYTF. Full variable domain (rest looked up from reference TRBV2 and TRBJ1-2): EPEVTQTPSHQVTQMGQEVILRCVPISNHLYFYWYRQILGQKVEFLVSFYNNEISEKSEIFDDQFSVERPDGSNFTLKIRSTKLEDSAMYFCASSEFERVGYTFGSGTRLTVV.

This clone was found a few times. V usage is TRBV19 and J usage is TRBJ1-3; no clear D gene. V was shortened by 3 bases and J by 4 bases, with 13 bases between the two germline ends. The CDR3 consists of 15 residues. Germline-derived CDR1 and CDR2 are LNHDA and SQIVND (reference sequence). CDR3 DNA sequence: TGTGCCAGTAGTATCTTAACCGGCGGAGGAAACACCATATATTTT. This encodes CASSILTGGGNTIYF.

Only one count was recorded for this clone. The CDR3 DNA reads TGTGCCAGCTCACCATCCTCTAACCAAGAGACCCAGTACTTC. This sequence encodes CASSPSSNQETQYF. This rearrangement joins TRBV18 to TRBJ2-5; no definite D call. This CDR3 has 14 residues. Trimming cost V 2 bases and J 0 bases, with 7 bases left between them. Germline lookup yields CDR1 KGHSH and CDR2 LQKENI.

The gene calls are TRBV10-1 and TRBJ2-7; D is possibly TRBD2 (5 bases). Germline CDR1 WNHNN, CDR2 SYGVQD (reference sequence). There are 14 residues in the CDR3. V lost 6 bases, J lost 5 bases, and 17 bases lay in between. CDR3 sequence (DNA): TGCGCCAGCAGCCCCCCACTAGTAGGTAACGAGCAGTACTTC. This gives the protein CASSPPLVGNEQYF.

The chain carries TRBV7-8 and TRBJ2-7; D is perhaps TRBD1 (5 bases). The germline V gene encodes CDR1 SGHVS and CDR2 FQNEAQ. Trimming cost V 3 bases and J 2 bases, with 8 bases left between them. This CDR3 region has 13 residues. In DNA, the CDR3 is TGTGCCAGCAGCTTCAGACAGACCTACGAGCAGTACTTC. It codes for CASSFRQTYEQYF. The complete variable domain, with remaining parts taken from reference TRBV7-8 and TRBJ2-7, reads GAGVSQSPRYKVAKRGQDVALRCDPISGHVSLFWYQQALGQGPEFLTYFQNEAQLDKSGLPSDRFFAERPEGSVSTLKIQRTQQEDSAVYLCASSFRQTYEQYFGPGTRLTVT.

The chain is built from TRBV7-9 and TRBJ2-7; 10 bases fit TRBD1. The CDR3 sequence is 16 residues long. V gave up 5 bases and J gave up 7 bases; unmatched junction bases: 14. Germline values: CDR1 SEHNR, CDR2 FQNEAQ (reference sequence). DNA for the CDR3: TGTGCCAGCAGCCCCAGGGCGGGGACAGGGGTAGGGGAGCAGTACTTC. It encodes CASSPRAGTGVGEQYF.

This clone appeared a few times. The chain joins TRBV7-3 to TRBJ2-2; no reliable D call. CDR1 and CDR2 (germline): SGHTA, FQGTGA. The CDR3 has 13 residues. Trimming cost V 5 bases and J 5 bases, with 9 bases left between them. CDR3 DNA: TGTGCCAGCAGCCGCACTGAAACCGGGGAGCTGTTTTTT. Amino acids: CASSRTETGELFF. Based on the CDR3 plus reference TRBV7-3 and TRBJ2-2, the full variable domain is GAGVSQTPSNKVTEKGKYVELRCDPISGHTALYWYRQSLGQGPEFLIYFQGTGAADDSGLPNDRFFAVRPEGSVSTLKIQRTERGDSAVYLCASSRTETGELFFGEGSRLTVL.

By frequency in the sample, this clone is medium-sized. The chain is built from TRBV3-1 (or the pseudogene TRBV3-2) and TRBJ2-7; TRBD1 matches 9 bases. This CDR3 is built from 14 residues. CDR1 and CDR2 from the germline V gene are LGHDT and YNNKEL (reference sequence). V was clipped by 1 base and J by 6 bases; unmatched bases: 4. CDR3 nucleotide sequence: TGTGCCAGCAGCCAAGGGACAGGGGCAAGCGAGCAGTACTTC. Residues: CASSQGTGASEQYF.

This chain connects TRBV4-3 to TRBJ2-5; 8 nucleotides agree with TRBD2. V shed 4 bases and J 0 bases; nucleotides not matched to a gene: 4. CDR1 and CDR2 from the germline V gene are LGHNA and YSLEER. This CDR3 has 15 amino acids. The CDR3, as DNA: TGCGCCAGCAGCCTTGGTAGCGGGGACCAAGAGACCCAGTACTTC. This sequence encodes CASSLGSGDQETQYF.

The rearrangement uses TRBV25-1 and TRBJ1-1; 7 positions match TRBD1. This CDR3 spans 14 amino acids. The V gene end was trimmed by 1 base and the J gene end by 6 bases; junction bases not matched to a gene: 5. The germline gives CDR1 MGHDK, CDR2 SYGVNS. The CDR3 DNA is TGTGCCAGCAGTGAATCACAGGGGATGGCTGAAGCTTTCTTT. Its translation is CASSESQGMAEAFF.